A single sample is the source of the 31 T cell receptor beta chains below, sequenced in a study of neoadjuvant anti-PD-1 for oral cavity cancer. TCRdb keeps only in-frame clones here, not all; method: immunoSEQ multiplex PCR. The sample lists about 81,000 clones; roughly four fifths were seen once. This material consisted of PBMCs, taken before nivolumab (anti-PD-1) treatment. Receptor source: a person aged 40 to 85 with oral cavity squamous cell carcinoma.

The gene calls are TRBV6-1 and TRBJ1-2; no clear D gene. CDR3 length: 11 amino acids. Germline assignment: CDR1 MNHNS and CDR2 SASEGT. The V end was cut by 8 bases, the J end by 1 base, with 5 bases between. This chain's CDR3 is CASQINYGYTF. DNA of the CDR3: TGTGCCAGCCAAATTAACTATGGCTACACCTTC.

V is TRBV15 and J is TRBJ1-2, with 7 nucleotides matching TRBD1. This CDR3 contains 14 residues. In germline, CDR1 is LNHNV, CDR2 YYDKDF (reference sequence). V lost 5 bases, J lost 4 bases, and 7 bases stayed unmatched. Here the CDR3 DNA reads TGTGCCACCAGCCGAACCCGACAGGGCTATGGCTACACCTTC. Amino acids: CATSRTRQGYGYTF.

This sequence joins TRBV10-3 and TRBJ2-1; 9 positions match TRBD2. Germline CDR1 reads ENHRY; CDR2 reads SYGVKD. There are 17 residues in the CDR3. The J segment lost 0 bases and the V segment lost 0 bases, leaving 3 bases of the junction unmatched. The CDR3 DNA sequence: TGTGCCATCAGTGAGTCCGGACTAGCGAGCTCCTACAATGAGCAGTTCTTC. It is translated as CAISESGLASSYNEQFF.

CDR3 DNA sequence: TGTGCCACCTCTCTCCCTCACACCGGGGAGCTGTTTTTT. Translation gives CATSLPHTGELFF. The V and J genes are TRBV28 and TRBJ2-2; D ambiguous. Germline V gene lookup returns CDR1 MDHEN and CDR2 SYDVKM. The CDR3 length is 13 residues. The V and J ends lost 10 bases and 3 bases respectively, with 12 bases between them. The whole variable domain, filled in from reference TRBV28 and TRBJ2-2, reads DVKVTQSSRYLVKRTGEKVFLECVQDMDHENMFWYRQDPGLGLRLIYFSYDVKMKEKGDIPEGYSVSREKKERFSLILESASTNQTSMYLCATSLPHTGELFFGEGSRLTVL.

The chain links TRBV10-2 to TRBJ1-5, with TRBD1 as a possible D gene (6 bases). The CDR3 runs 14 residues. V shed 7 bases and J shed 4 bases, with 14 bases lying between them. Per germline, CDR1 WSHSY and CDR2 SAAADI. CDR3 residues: CASTDRISNQPQHF. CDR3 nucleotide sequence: TGCGCCAGCACGGACAGAATATCGAATCAGCCCCAGCATTTT.

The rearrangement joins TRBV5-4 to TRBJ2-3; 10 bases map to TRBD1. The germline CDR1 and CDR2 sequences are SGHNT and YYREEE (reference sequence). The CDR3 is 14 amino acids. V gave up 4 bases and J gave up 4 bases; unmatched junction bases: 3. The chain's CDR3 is CASSLDRGADTQYF. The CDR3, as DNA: TGTGCCAGCAGCCTGGACAGGGGGGCAGATACGCAGTATTTT.

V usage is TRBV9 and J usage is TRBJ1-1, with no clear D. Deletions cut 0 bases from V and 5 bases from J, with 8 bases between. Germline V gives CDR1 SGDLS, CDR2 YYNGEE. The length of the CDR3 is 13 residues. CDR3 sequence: CASSVAVYTEAFF. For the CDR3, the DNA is TGTGCCAGCAGCGTAGCCGTGTATACTGAAGCTTTCTTT.

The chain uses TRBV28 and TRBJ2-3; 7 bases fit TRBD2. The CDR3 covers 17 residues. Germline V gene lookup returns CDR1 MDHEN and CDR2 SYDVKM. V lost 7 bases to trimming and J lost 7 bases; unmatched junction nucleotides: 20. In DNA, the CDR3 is TGTGCCAGCACCGACCTTGGGGGGGGATTCGACGGGAATACGCAGTATTTT. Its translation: CASTDLGGGFDGNTQYF. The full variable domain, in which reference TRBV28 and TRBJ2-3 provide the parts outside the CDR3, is DVKVTQSSRYLVKRTGEKVFLECVQDMDHENMFWYRQDPGLGLRLIYFSYDVKMKEKGDIPEGYSVSREKKERFSLILESASTNQTSMYLCASTDLGGGFDGNTQYFGPGTRLTVL.

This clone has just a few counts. The CDR3 DNA is TGTGCCAGAAGCTCCCGGTCGGGGCCGCAAGAGACCCAGTACTTC. Residues: CARSSRSGPQETQYF. The chain employs TRBV5-3 and TRBJ2-5; D is perhaps TRBD1 or TRBD2 (5 bases each). TRBV5-3 is labeled an ORF, and its function is uncertain. V was trimmed by 3 bases and J by 2 bases, leaving 14 bases between them. The CDR3 length is 15 residues.

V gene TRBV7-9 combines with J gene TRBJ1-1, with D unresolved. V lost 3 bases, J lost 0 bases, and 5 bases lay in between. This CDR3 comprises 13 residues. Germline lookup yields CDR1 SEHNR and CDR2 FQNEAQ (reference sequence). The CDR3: CASSFRLNTEAFF. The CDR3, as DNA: TGTGCCAGCAGCTTCCGACTGAACACTGAAGCTTTCTTT.

The CDR3: CASSLMAGELFF. CDR3 DNA sequence: TGTGCCAGCAGCCTGATGGCCGGGGAGCTGTTTTTT. The chain links TRBV27 to TRBJ2-2; no clear D. Germline CDR1 MNHEY, CDR2 SMNVEV (reference sequence). The CDR3 sequence is 12 residues long. Trimming pared 6 bases from V and 6 bases from J, leaving 8 bases between.

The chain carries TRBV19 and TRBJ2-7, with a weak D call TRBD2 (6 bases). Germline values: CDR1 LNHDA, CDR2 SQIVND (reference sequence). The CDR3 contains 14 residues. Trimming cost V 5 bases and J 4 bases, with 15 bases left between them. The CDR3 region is CASSVAGSLYEQYF. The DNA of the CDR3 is TGTGCCAGTAGTGTGGCGGGATCCCTGTACGAGCAGTACTTC. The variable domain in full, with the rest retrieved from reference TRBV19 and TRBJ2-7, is DGGITQSPKYLFRKEGQNVTLSCEQNLNHDAMYWYRQDPGQGLRLIYYSQIVNDFQKGDIAEGYSVSREKKESFPLTVTSAQKNPTAFYLCASSVAGSLYEQYFGPGTRLTVT.

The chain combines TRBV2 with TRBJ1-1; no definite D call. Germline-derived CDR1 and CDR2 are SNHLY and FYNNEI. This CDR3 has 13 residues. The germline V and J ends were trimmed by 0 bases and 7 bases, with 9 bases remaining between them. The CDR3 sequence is CASSEAWESEAFF. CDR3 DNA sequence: TGTGCCAGCAGTGAAGCATGGGAGAGTGAAGCTTTCTTT.

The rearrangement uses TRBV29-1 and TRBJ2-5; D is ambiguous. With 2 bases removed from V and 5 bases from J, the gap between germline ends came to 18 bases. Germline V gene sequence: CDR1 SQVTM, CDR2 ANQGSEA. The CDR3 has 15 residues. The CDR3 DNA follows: TGCAGCGTTGAATTAGGGCCGGACGAACGGGAGACCCAGTACTTC. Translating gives CSVELGPDERETQYF.

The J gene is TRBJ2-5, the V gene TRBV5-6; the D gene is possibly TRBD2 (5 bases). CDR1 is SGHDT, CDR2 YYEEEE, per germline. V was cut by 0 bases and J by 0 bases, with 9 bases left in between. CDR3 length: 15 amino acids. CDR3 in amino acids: CASSLAGTYQETQYF. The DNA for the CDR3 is TGTGCCAGCAGCTTGGCGGGAACGTACCAAGAGACCCAGTACTTC.

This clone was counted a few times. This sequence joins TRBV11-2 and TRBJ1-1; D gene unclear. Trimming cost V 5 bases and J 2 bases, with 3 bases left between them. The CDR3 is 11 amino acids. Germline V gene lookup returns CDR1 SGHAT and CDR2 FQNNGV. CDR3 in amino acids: CASSRNTEAFF. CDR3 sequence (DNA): TGTGCCAGCAGCCGTAACACTGAAGCTTTCTTT.

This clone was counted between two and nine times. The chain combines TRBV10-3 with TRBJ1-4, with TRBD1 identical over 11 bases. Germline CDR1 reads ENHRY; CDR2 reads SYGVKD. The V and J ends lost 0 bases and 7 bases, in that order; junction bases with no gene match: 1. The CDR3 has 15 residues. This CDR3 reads CAISESGTGGEKLFF. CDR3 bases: TGTGCCATCAGTGAGTCCGGGACAGGGGGTGAAAAACTGTTTTTT.

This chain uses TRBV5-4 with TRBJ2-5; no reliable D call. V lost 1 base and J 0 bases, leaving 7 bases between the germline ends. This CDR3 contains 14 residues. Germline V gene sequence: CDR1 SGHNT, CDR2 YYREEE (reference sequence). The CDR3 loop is CASSLKGNQETQYF. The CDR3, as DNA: TGTGCCAGCAGCTTGAAAGGCAACCAAGAGACCCAGTACTTC.

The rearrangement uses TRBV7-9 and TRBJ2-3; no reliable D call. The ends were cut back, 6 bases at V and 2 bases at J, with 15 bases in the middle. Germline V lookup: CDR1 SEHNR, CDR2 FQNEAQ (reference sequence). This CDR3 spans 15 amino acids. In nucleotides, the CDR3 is TGTGCCAGCAGATTAACACCAATGAACACAGATACGCAGTATTTT. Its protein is CASRLTPMNTDTQYF. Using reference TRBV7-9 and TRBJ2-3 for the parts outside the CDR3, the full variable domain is DTGVSQNPRHKITKRGQNVTFRCDPISEHNRLYWYRQTLGQGPEFLTYFQNEAQLEKSRLLSDRFSAERPKGSFSTLEIQRTEQGDSAMYLCASRLTPMNTDTQYFGPGTRLTVL.

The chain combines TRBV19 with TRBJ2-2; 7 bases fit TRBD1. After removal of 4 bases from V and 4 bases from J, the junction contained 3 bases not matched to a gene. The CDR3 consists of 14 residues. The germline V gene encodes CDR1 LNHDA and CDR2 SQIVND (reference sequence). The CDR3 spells CASSNRGLTGELFF. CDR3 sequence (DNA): TGTGCCAGTAGTAACAGGGGCCTCACCGGGGAGCTGTTTTTT.

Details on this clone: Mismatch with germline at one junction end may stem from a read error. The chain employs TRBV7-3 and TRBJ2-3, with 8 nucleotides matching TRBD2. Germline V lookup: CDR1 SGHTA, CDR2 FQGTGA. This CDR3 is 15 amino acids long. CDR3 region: CASSLTSGPTDTQYF. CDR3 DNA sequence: TGTGCCAGCAGCCTAACTAGCGGACCCACAGATACGCAGTATTTT. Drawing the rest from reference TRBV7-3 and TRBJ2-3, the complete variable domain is GAGVSQTPSNKVTEKGKYVELRCDPISGHTALYWYRQSLGQGPEFLIYFQGTGAADDSGLPNDRFFAVRPEGSVSTLKIQRTERGDSAVYLCASSLTSGPTDTQYFGPGTRLTVL.

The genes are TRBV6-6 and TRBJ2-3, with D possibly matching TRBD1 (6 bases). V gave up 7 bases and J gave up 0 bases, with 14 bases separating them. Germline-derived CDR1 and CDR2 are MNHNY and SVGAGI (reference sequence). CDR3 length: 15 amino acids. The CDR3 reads CASTLLQGSTDTQYF. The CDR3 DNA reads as TGTGCCAGCACCCTGTTACAGGGAAGCACAGATACGCAGTATTTT.

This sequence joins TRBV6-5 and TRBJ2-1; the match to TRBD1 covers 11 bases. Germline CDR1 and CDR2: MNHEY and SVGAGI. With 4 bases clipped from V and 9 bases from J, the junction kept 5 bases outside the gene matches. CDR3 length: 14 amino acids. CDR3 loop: CASSSGQGAAEQFF. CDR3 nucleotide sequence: TGTGCCAGCAGTTCTGGACAGGGGGCTGCTGAGCAGTTCTTC.

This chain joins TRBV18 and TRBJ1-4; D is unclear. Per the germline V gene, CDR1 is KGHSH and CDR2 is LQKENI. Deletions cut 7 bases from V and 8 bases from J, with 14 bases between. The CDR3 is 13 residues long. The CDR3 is CASCSTISEKLFF. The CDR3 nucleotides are TGTGCCAGCTGTTCGACAATTTCCGAAAAACTGTTTTTT.

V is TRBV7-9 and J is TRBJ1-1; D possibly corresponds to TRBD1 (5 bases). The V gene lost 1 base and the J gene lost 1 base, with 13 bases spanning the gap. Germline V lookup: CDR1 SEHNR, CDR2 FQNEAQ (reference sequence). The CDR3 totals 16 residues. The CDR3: CASSLGQGSPNTEAFF. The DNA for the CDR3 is TGTGCCAGCAGCTTAGGTCAGGGCAGCCCGAACACTGAAGCTTTCTTT.

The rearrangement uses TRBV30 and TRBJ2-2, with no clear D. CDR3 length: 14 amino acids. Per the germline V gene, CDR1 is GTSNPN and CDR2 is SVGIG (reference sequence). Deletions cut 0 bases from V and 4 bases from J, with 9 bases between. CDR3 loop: CAWSVQTPTGELFF. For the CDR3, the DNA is TGTGCCTGGAGTGTACAGACTCCCACCGGGGAGCTGTTTTTT.

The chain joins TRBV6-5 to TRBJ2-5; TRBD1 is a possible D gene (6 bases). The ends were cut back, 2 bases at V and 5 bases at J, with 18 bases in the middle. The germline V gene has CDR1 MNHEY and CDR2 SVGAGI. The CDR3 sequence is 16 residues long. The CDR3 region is CASSYAVQGLGETQYF. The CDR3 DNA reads TGTGCCAGCAGTTACGCCGTTCAGGGGTTGGGGGAGACCCAGTACTTC.

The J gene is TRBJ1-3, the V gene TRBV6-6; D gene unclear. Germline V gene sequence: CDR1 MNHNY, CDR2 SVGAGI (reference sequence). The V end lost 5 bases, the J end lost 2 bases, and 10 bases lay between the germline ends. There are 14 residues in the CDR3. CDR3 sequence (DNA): TGTGCCAGCAGTCCGGGGTTCCCTGGAAACACCATATATTTT. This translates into CASSPGFPGNTIYF.

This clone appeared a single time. In DNA, the CDR3 is TGCAGCGTTGAGGGGACCTACGAGCAGTACTTC. As protein: CSVEGTYEQYF. This rearrangement joins TRBV29-1 to TRBJ2-7; D unclear. V lost 3 bases to trimming and J lost 2 bases, with 5 bases between them. This CDR3 has 11 amino acids. Germline CDR1 SQVTM, CDR2 ANQGSEA.

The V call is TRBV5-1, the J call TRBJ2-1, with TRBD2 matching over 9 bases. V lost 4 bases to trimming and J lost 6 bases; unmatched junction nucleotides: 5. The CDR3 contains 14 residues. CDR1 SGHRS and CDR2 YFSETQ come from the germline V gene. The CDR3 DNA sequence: TGCGCCAGCAGCGGGACTAGCCTCGGCAATGAGCAGTTCTTC. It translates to CASSGTSLGNEQFF. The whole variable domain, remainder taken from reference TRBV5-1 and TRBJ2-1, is KAGVTQTPRYLIKTRGQQVTLSCSPISGHRSVSWYQQTPGQGLQFLFEYFSETQRNKGNFPGRFSGRQFSNSRSEMNVSTLELGDSALYLCASSGTSLGNEQFFGPGTRLTVL.

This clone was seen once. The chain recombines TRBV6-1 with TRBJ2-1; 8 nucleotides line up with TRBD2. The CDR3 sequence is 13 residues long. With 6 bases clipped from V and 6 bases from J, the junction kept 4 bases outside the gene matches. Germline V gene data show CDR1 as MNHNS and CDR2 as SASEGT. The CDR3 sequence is CASRGLAGNEQFF. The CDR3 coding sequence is TGTGCCAGCAGAGGACTAGCAGGCAATGAGCAGTTCTTC.